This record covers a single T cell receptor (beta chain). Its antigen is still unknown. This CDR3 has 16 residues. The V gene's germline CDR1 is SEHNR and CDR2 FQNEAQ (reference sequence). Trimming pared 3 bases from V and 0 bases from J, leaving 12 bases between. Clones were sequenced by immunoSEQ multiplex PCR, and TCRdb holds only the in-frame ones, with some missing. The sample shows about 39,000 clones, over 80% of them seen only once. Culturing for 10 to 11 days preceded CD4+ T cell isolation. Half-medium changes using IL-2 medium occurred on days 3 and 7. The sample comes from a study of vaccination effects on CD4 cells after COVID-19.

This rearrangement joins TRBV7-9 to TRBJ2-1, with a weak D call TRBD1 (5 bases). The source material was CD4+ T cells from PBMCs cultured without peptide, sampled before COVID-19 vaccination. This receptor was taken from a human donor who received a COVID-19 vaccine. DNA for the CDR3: TGTGCCAGCAGCTTGGTACAGGCCAGCTCCTACAATGAGCAGTTCTTC. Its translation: CASSLVQASSYNEQFF.